A single sample gave rise to the 12 T cell receptor beta chains below, sequenced in a study of graft-versus-host responses after intestinal transplantation. Sequencing was performed with immunoSEQ multiplex PCR; in TCRdb, only in-frame clones are kept and a portion is missing. The sample lists about 120,000 clones; about 92% were seen once. These TCRs' antigens remain unknown. The source was unstimulated CD8+ T cells sorted from spleen or lymph node cells, collected before transplant. These receptor sequences come from a human donor who was the organ donor for an intestinal transplant.

V is TRBV4-3 and J is TRBJ2-2; no definite D call. The CDR3 covers 16 residues. V shed 0 bases and J shed 0 bases, with 8 bases lying between them. Germline CDR1 is LGHNA and CDR2 is YSLEER. The CDR3 here is CASSQDRIANTGELFF. CDR3 nucleotide sequence: TGCGCCAGCAGCCAAGATAGAATCGCGAACACCGGGGAGCTGTTTTTT.

This clone was seen only once. The chain couples TRBV6-1 to TRBJ2-7; D is unresolved. V lost 4 bases to trimming and J lost 2 bases, with 6 bases between them. The CDR3 runs 12 residues. Germline CDR1 is MNHNS and CDR2 is SASEGT. The DNA of the CDR3 is TGTGCCAGCAGTGTGATCCCCTACGAGCAGTACTTC. It codes for CASSVIPYEQYF.

J is TRBJ2-5 and V is TRBV27, with 8 bases aligning to TRBD1. The J call may not be correct, given that the DNA end is closer to TRBJ2-7. The CDR3 has 13 residues. Per germline, CDR1 MNHEY and CDR2 SMNVEV (reference sequence). In DNA, the CDR3 is TGTGCCAGCAGCCCGCCAGGGGGCGCCGAGCAGTACTTC. Amino acid sequence: CASSPPGGAEQYF.

On this clone: The limits of the CDR3 on the DNA are not certain, so only TCRdb's listed CDR3 is given. This rearrangement joins TRBV4-1 to TRBJ2-3. In germline, CDR1 is MGHRA, CDR2 YSYEKL. The CDR3 adds up to 18 amino acids, both ends counted. This chain's CDR3 is CASSQDLSGPGLKDTQYF.

The chain has TRBV10-3 and TRBJ1-2; possible D gene TRBD1, 6 bases. The CDR3 sequence is 13 residues long. V lost 4 bases to trimming and J lost 4 bases, with 10 bases between them. CDR1 ENHRY and CDR2 SYGVKD come from the germline V gene. The CDR3 region has the DNA TGTGCCATCAGTGTTGGAGGGGGCTATGGCTACACCTTC. Translation: CAISVGGGYGYTF.

The chain has TRBV5-6 and TRBJ2-5; possibly TRBD2 for D (6 bases). V was shortened by 3 bases and J by 0 bases, with 15 bases between the two germline ends. CDR1 and CDR2 from the germline V gene are SGHDT and YYEEEE. The CDR3 has 16 residues. As DNA, the CDR3 is TGTGCCAGCAGCTCCTTTCTCGGGGGACACCAAGAGACCCAGTACTTC. This encodes CASSSFLGGHQETQYF. The whole variable domain, remainder taken from reference TRBV5-6 and TRBJ2-5, is DAGVTQSPTHLIKTRGQQVTLRCSPKSGHDTVSWYQQALGQGPQFIFQYYEEEERQRGNFPDRFSGHQFPNYSSELNVNALLLGDSALYLCASSSFLGGHQETQYFGPGTRLLVL.

Worth noting for this clone: The same CDR3 arises from other DNA sequences in this sample as well. The genes are TRBV4-3 and TRBJ2-7; TRBD1 matches 9 bases. V trimming: 3 bases; J trimming: 4 bases; junction bases outside the gene matches: 4. This CDR3 is 14 amino acids long. The germline gives CDR1 LGHNA, CDR2 YSLEER. DNA of the CDR3: TGCGCCAGCAGCCAGGACAGGGGTAGTTACGAGCAGTACTTC. The encoded protein is CASSQDRGSYEQYF.

The chain combines TRBV7-9 with TRBJ2-7, with D maybe TRBD2 (6 bases). Between the trimmed V and J ends, which lost 4 bases and 3 bases, there was a span of 7 bases. The germline V gene encodes CDR1 SEHNR and CDR2 FQNEAQ (reference sequence). The CDR3 is made up of 12 amino acids. DNA for the CDR3: TGTGCCAGCAGCTCGACTAGCTACGAGCAGTACTTC. It encodes CASSSTSYEQYF.

The J gene is TRBJ2-7, the V gene TRBV25-1; D is unclear. V lost 2 bases to trimming and J lost 3 bases, with 8 bases between them. CDR3 length: 13 amino acids. Germline loops: CDR1 MGHDK, CDR2 SYGVNS. CDR3 nucleotide sequence: TGTGCCAGCAGTGAACGCGTACACTACGAGCAGTACTTC. Its translation: CASSERVHYEQYF.

This clone was found once. The CDR3 loop is CASSAYSYYEQYF. In nucleotides, the CDR3 is TGTGCCAGCAGTGCTTACAGCTACTACGAGCAGTACTTC. The rearrangement uses TRBV2 and TRBJ2-7; D remains unclear. The CDR3 covers 13 residues. Germline V gene lookup returns CDR1 SNHLY and CDR2 FYNNEI. V was clipped by 4 bases and J by 3 bases, with 10 bases between them.

The V call is TRBV5-8, the J call TRBJ1-2; 8 bases agree with TRBD1. The CDR3 covers 13 residues. After removal of 4 bases from V and 6 bases from J, the junction contained 5 bases not matched to a gene. Germline V gene lookup returns CDR1 SGHTS and CDR2 YDEGEE. Written as DNA, the CDR3 is TGTGCCAGCAGCCGTAGGACAGGGAATGGCTACACCTTC. This translates into CASSRRTGNGYTF.

As DNA, the CDR3 is TGTGCCAGCAGTTACGAGGCGGGCGGGGAGCTGTTTTTT. It codes for CASSYEAGGELFF. The chain has TRBV6-5 and TRBJ2-2; perhaps TRBD2 as D (5 bases). CDR3 size: 13 residues. Trimming pared 2 bases from V and 7 bases from J, leaving 8 bases between. CDR1 is MNHEY and CDR2 is SVGAGI in the germline V gene.